Listed here are 9 T cell receptor beta chains from one sample, sequenced in a study of Tregs in tolerant kidney transplant recipients. Measured with immunoSEQ multiplex PCR; TCRdb has only the in-frame clones, and not every one. Here the sample spans about 240,000 clones, about four fifths being singletons. Sequencing was done on a sample of CD4+ T cells from blood. The receptor set was obtained from a human donor in good health.

CDR3 bases: TGTGCCAGCTCACCGACTAGCCCTAGGGGAGAGACCCAGTACTTC. It translates to CASSPTSPRGETQYF. V is TRBV18 and J is TRBJ2-5, with 7 bases that match TRBD2. The CDR3 extends over 15 amino acids. V trimming: 3 bases; J trimming: 4 bases; junction bases outside the gene matches: 8. In germline, CDR1 is KGHSH, CDR2 LQKENI.

J is TRBJ2-5 and V is TRBV10-3, with unresolved D. V lost 11 bases to trimming and J lost 3 bases, with 16 bases between them. This CDR3 is built from 13 residues. Germline CDR1 reads ENHRY; CDR2 reads SYGVKD. This chain's CDR3 is CAVSEPPKETQYF. CDR3 bases: TGTGCCGTCTCAGAGCCCCCCAAAGAGACCCAGTACTTC.

This clone was recorded a few times. One end of the junction fails to match germline, which may point to a read error. Other DNA sequences in this specimen translate into the identical CDR3. This chain uses TRBV7-9 with TRBJ2-5, with 8 nucleotides matching TRBD2. This CDR3 is 12 amino acids long. Germline CDR1 SEHNR, CDR2 FQNEAQ (reference sequence). The CDR3 bases are TGTGCCAGCAGCCTAGCGGGAGAGACCCAGTACTTC. It translates to CASSLAGETQYF.

The gene calls are TRBV19 and TRBJ1-1; D ambiguous. CDR3 size: 13 residues. The germline gives CDR1 LNHDA, CDR2 SQIVND (reference sequence). V lost 6 bases and J lost 1, with 9 bases in between. The CDR3 is CASSVSGNTEAFF. CDR3 DNA: TGTGCCAGTAGCGTTTCTGGGAACACTGAAGCTTTCTTT.

J is TRBJ2-7 and V is TRBV10-3, with 10 bases that match TRBD2. CDR3 size: 15 residues. Germline assignment: CDR1 ENHRY and CDR2 SYGVKD. The trim removed 3 bases at V and 3 bases at J, leaving 5 bases unmatched. The CDR3 DNA reads TGTGCCATCAGTGAAGTAGCGGGGGGTGACTACGAGCAGTACTTC. This codes for CAISEVAGGDYEQYF.

This CDR3 reads CASSPGGGTYEQYF. For the CDR3, the DNA is TGTGCCAGCTCACCAGGTGGAGGGACCTACGAGCAGTACTTC. The chain uses TRBV18 and TRBJ2-7; TRBD2 might be the D (6 bases). Germline loops: CDR1 KGHSH, CDR2 LQKENI. With 2 bases removed from V and 2 bases from J, the gap between germline ends came to 10 bases. The CDR3 runs 14 residues.

The chain uses TRBV7-2 and TRBJ1-1, with D perhaps TRBD1 (6 bases). This CDR3 contains 11 residues. The V end was cut by 5 bases, the J end by 10 bases, with 11 bases between. Per germline, CDR1 SGHTA and CDR2 FQGNSA. DNA for the CDR3: TGTGCCAGCAGCCCGGGGGGGCGAGCTTTCTTT. Protein: CASSPGGRAFF.

This chain uses TRBV11-2 with TRBJ1-1; no reliable D call. V was pared by 6 bases and J by 1 base, with 15 bases between. CDR3 length: 15 residues. Germline V gives CDR1 SGHAT, CDR2 FQNNGV. CDR3 DNA sequence: TGTGCCAGCAGAACGACAACGGGATCGAACACTGAAGCTTTCTTT. Translation gives CASRTTTGSNTEAFF.

The J gene is TRBJ2-7, the V gene TRBV19; weak D call: TRBD1 (6 bases). The ends were cut back, 3 bases at V and 2 bases at J, with 8 bases in the middle. This CDR3 is 13 amino acids long. Germline V gene sequence: CDR1 LNHDA, CDR2 SQIVND (reference sequence). The CDR3 reads CASSIAGAYEQYF. CDR3 bases: TGTGCCAGTAGTATTGCAGGGGCCTACGAGCAGTACTTC. Full variable domain (outside the CDR3, taken from reference TRBV19 and TRBJ2-7): DGGITQSPKYLFRKEGQNVTLSCEQNLNHDAMYWYRQDPGQGLRLIYYSQIVNDFQKGDIAEGYSVSREKKESFPLTVTSAQKNPTAFYLCASSIAGAYEQYFGPGTRLTVT.